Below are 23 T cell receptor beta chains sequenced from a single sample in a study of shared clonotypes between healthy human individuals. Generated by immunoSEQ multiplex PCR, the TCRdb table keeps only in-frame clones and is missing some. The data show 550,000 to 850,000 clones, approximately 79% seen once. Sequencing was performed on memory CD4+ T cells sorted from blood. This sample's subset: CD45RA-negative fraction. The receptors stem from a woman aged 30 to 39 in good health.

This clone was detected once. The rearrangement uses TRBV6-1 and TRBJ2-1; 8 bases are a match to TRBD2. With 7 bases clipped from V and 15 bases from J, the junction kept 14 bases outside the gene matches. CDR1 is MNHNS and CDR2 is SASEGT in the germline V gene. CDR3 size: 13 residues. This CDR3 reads CASKSSGGFGTFF. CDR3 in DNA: TGTGCCAGCAAATCCAGCGGGGGATTTGGTACGTTCTTC.

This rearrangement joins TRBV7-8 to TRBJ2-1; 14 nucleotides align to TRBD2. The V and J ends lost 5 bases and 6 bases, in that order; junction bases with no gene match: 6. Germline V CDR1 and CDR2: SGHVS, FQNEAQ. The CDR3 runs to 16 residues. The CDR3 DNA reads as TGTGCCAGCAGCCAACCAGGGACTAGCGGGAGCAATGAGCAGTTCTTC. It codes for CASSQPGTSGSNEQFF.

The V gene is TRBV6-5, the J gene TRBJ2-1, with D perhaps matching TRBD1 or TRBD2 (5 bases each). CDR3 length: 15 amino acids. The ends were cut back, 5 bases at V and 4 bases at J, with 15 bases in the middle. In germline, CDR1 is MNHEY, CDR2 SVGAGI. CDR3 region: CASSNGAGSYNEQFF. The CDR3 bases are TGTGCCAGCAGTAACGGGGCAGGGTCGTACAATGAGCAGTTCTTC.

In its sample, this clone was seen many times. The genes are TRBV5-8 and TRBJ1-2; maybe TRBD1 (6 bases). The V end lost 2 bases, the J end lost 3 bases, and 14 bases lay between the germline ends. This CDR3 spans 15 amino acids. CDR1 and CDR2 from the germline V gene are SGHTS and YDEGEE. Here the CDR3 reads CASSFADRNDYGYTF. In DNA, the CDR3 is TGTGCCAGCAGCTTCGCCGACAGGAATGACTATGGCTACACCTTC.

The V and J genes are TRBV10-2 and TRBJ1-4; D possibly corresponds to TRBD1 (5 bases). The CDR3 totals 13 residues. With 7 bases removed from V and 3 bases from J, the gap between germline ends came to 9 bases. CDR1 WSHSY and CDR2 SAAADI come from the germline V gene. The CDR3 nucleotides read TGCGCCAGCACAGGGATTCCTAATGAAAAACTGTTTTTT. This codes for CASTGIPNEKLFF.

The CDR3 sequence: CASSHIRTSYEQYF. Here the CDR3 DNA reads TGTGCCAGCAGCCATATTAGGACCTCCTACGAGCAGTACTTC. J is TRBJ2-7 and V is TRBV14; D remains unclear. The CDR3 runs to 14 residues. Germline V CDR1 and CDR2: SGHDN, FVKESK. Trimming removed 3 bases at V and 0 bases at J, with 9 bases between. The full variable domain, in which reference TRBV14 and TRBJ2-7 provide the parts outside the CDR3, is EAGVTQFPSHSVIEKGQTVTLRCDPISGHDNLYWYRRVMGKEIKFLLHFVKESKQDESGMPNNRFLAERTGGTYSTLKVQPAELEDSGVYFCASSHIRTSYEQYFGPGTRLTVT.

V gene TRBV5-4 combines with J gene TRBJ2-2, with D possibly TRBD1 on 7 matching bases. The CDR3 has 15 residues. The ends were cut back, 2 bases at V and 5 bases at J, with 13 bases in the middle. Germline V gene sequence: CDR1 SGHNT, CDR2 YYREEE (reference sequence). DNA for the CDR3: TGTGCCAGCAGCTTTTGGACAGGAGGGACCGGGGAGCTGTTTTTT. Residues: CASSFWTGGTGELFF. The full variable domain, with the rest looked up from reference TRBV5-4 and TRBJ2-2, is ETGVTQSPTHLIKTRGQQVTLRCSSQSGHNTVSWYQQALGQGPQFIFQYYREEENGRGNFPPRFSGLQFPNYSSELNVNALELDDSALYLCASSFWTGGTGELFFGEGSRLTVL.

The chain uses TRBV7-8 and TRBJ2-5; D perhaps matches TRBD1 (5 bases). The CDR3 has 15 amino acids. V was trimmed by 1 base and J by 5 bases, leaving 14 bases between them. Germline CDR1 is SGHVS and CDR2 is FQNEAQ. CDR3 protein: CASSLGAAGFETQYF. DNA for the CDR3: TGTGCCAGCAGCTTAGGGGCGGCAGGGTTTGAGACCCAGTACTTC.

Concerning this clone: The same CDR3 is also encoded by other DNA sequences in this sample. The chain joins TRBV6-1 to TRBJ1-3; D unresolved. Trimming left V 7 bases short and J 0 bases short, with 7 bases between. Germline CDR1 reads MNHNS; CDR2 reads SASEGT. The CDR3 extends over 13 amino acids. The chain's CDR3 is CASIVNSGNTIYF. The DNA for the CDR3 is TGTGCCAGCATCGTCAACTCTGGAAACACCATATATTTT.

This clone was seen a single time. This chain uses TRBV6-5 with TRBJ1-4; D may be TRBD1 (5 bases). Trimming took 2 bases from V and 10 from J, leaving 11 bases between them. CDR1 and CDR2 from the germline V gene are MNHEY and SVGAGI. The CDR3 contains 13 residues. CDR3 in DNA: TGTGCCAGCAGTTACCGATCGAGGGGAAAACTGTTTTTT. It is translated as CASSYRSRGKLFF.

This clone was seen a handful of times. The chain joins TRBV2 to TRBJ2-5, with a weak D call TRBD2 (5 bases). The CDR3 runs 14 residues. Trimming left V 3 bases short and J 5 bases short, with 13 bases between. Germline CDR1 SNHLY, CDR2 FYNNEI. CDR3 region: CASSEDLLGETQYF. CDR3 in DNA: TGTGCCAGCAGTGAGGACTTACTTGGGGAGACCCAGTACTTC.

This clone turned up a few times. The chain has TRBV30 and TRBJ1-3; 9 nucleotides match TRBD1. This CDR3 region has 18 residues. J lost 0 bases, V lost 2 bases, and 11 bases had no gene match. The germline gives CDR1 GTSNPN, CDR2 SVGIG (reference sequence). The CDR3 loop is CAWSRDRVPSSSGNTIYF. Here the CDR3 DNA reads TGTGCCTGGAGTAGGGACAGGGTACCCTCATCCTCTGGAAACACCATATATTTT.

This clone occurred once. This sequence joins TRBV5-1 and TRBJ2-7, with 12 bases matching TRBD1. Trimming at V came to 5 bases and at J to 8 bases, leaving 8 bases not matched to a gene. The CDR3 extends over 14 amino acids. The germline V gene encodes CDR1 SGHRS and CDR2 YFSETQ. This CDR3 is CASSPGTGGVKQYF. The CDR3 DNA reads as TGCGCCAGCAGTCCCGGGACAGGGGGCGTTAAGCAGTACTTC.

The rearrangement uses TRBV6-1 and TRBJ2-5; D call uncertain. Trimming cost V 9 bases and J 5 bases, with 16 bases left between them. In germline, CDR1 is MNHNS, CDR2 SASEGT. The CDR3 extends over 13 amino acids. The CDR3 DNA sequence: TGTGCCAGTGTTCAAAGGTCTGGGGAGACCCAGTACTTC. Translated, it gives CASVQRSGETQYF.

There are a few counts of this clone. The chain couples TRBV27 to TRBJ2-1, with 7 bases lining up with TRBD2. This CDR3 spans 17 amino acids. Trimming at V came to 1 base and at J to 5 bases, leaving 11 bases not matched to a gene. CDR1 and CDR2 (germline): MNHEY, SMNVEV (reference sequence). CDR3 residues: CASSLYLLASGNNEQFF. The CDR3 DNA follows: TGTGCCAGCAGTTTATATTTATTGGCTAGCGGAAACAATGAGCAGTTCTTC.

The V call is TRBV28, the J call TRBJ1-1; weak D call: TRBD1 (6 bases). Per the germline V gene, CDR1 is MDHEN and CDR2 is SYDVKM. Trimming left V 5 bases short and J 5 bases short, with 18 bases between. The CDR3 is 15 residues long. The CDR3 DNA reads TGTGCCAGCAGTCACAGGGTACGGGGCGGGACTGAAGCTTTCTTT. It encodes CASSHRVRGGTEAFF.

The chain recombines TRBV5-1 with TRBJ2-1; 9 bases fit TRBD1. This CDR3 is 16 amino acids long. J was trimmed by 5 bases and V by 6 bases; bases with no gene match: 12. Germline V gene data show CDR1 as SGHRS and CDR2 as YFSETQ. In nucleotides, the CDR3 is TGCGCCAGCATCATTATTCCGGGACAGGGACACAATGAGCAGTTCTTC. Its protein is CASIIIPGQGHNEQFF.

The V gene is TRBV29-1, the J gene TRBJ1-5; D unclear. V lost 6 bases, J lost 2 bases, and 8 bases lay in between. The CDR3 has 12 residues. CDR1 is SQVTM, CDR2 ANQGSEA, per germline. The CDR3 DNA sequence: TGCAGCGTCGGGGAAGGCAATCAGCCCCAGCATTTT. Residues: CSVGEGNQPQHF.

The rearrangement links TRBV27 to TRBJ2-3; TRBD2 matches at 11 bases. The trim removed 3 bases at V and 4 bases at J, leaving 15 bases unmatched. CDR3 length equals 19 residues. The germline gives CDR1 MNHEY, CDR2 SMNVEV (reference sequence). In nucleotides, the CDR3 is TGTGCCAGCAGTTTCTACCCGTTTATACTAGCGGGAGTTGCAGATACGCAGTATTTT. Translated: CASSFYPFILAGVADTQYF.

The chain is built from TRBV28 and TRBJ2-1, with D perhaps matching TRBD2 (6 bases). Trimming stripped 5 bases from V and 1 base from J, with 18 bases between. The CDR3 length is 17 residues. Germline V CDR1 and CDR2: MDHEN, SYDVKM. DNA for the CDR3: TGTGCCAGCAGTGGAGGCGCGGGACTCCATTCCTACAATGAGCAGTTCTTC. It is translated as CASSGGAGLHSYNEQFF.

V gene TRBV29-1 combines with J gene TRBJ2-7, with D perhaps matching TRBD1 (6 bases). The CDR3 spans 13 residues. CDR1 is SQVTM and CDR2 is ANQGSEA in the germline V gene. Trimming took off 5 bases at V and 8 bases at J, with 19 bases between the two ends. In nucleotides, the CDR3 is TGCAGCGTTCTTCCGAATTCAGGGGACAAGCAGTACTTC. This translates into CSVLPNSGDKQYF.

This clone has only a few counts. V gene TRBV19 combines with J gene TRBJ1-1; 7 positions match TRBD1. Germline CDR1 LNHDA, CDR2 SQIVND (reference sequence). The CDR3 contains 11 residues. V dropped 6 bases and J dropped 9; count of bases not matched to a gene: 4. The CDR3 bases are TGTGCCAGTAGCCGGGACAGAAAAGCTTTCTTT. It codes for CASSRDRKAFF.

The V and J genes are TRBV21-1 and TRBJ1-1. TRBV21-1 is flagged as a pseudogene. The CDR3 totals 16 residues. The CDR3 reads CASRPKTSSENTEAFF. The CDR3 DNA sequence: TGTGCCAGCAGACCAAAGACCAGCAGCGAGAACACTGAAGCTTTCTTT.